One and the same sample provided the 21 T cell receptor beta chains below, sequenced in a study of cytomegalovirus exposure and HLA in healthy donors. The method was immunoSEQ multiplex PCR; TCRdb's version includes in-frame clones alone and lacks a portion of them. The data show about 340,000 clones, with about nine tenths seen just once and about 0.8% held by the top ten. The sample taken for sequencing was PBMCs. The receptors derive from a young woman in good health and CMV-seronegative.

V gene TRBV19 combines with J gene TRBJ2-7; D possibly corresponds to TRBD1 (6 bases). CDR3 size: 15 residues. Germline loops: CDR1 LNHDA, CDR2 SQIVND (reference sequence). Trimming pared 5 bases from V and 3 bases from J, leaving 17 bases between. The CDR3 protein is CASSPTVGGLYEQYF. The DNA for the CDR3 is TGTGCCAGTAGTCCCACCGTTGGGGGCCTCTACGAGCAGTACTTC.

The chain joins TRBV4-3 to TRBJ2-1, with D perhaps matching TRBD2 (6 bases). V lost 4 bases and J 6 bases, leaving 16 bases between the germline ends. CDR3 length: 15 residues. In germline, CDR1 is LGHNA, CDR2 YSLEER. CDR3 DNA sequence: TGCGCCAGCAGCCTTAGCGGAGAAAATTCCAATGAGCAGTTCTTC. It translates to CASSLSGENSNEQFF.

This sequence joins TRBV4-3 and TRBJ2-3, with 13 bases lining up with TRBD2. CDR3 length: 16 residues. V shed 0 bases, J shed 6 bases, and the junction held 3 bases outside the gene matches. Germline V gives CDR1 LGHNA, CDR2 YSLEER. CDR3 in amino acids: CASSQDGTSGTDTQYF. The CDR3 DNA reads as TGCGCCAGCAGCCAAGATGGGACTAGCGGGACGGATACGCAGTATTTT.

J is TRBJ2-3 and V is TRBV6-1, with D tentatively TRBD1 (5 bases). V lost 2 bases, J lost 1 base, and 10 bases lay in between. The CDR3 length is 15 residues. CDR1 and CDR2 (germline): MNHNS, SASEGT. The CDR3 protein is CASSERGSGTDTQYF. CDR3 DNA: TGTGCCAGCAGTGAAAGGGGATCGGGCACAGATACGCAGTATTTT.

The genes are TRBV29-1 and TRBJ2-7; 11 bases are a match to TRBD2. Germline CDR1 is SQVTM and CDR2 is ANQGSEA. The CDR3 loop spans 14 amino acids. The V gene end was trimmed by 6 bases and the J gene end by 4 bases; junction bases not matched to a gene: 8. The CDR3 spells CSVRGTSGKYEQYF. The CDR3, as DNA: TGCAGCGTCCGGGGGACTAGCGGAAAGTACGAGCAGTACTTC.

This chain connects TRBV7-6 to TRBJ1-2; the match to TRBD1 covers 9 bases. Looked up from germline, CDR1 is SGHVS and CDR2 is FNYEAQ. Trimming at V came to 4 bases and at J to 7 bases, leaving 1 base not matched to a gene. The CDR3 contains 12 residues. DNA for the CDR3: TGTGCCAGCAGCTCGGACAGGGGTGGCTACACCTTC. Translated, it gives CASSSDRGGYTF.

This chain joins TRBV4-3 and TRBJ1-2; no reliable D call. Trimming removed 1 base from V and 6 bases from J, with 18 bases in between. The CDR3 consists of 16 residues. Germline lookup yields CDR1 LGHNA and CDR2 YSLEER. Here the CDR3 reads CASSQGGGGHPDGYTF. CDR3 nucleotide sequence: TGCGCCAGCAGCCAAGGTGGTGGCGGGCACCCTGATGGCTACACCTTC.

This rearrangement joins TRBV7-7 to TRBJ2-1, with 7 bases aligning to TRBD2. CDR3 size: 13 residues. V was clipped by 5 bases and J by 5 bases; unmatched bases: 3. Germline V gene lookup returns CDR1 SSHAT and CDR2 FNYEAQ (reference sequence). This CDR3 reads CASSPGLDNEQFF. In DNA form, the CDR3 reads TGTGCCAGCAGCCCCGGACTAGACAATGAGCAGTTCTTC.

Only one count was recorded for this clone. The chain couples TRBV19 to TRBJ2-7, with TRBD2 matching 7 bases. The CDR3 sequence is 15 residues long. V lost 4 bases and J lost 2; bases outside the gene matches: 8. Looked up from germline, CDR1 is LNHDA and CDR2 is SQIVND (reference sequence). CDR3 bases: TGTGCCAGTAGTAGGGGGGAAGCGGGAACCTACGAGCAGTACTTC. Its protein is CASSRGEAGTYEQYF.

The V and J genes are TRBV27 and TRBJ2-1; D is possibly TRBD1 (6 bases). V was shortened by 5 bases and J by 2 bases, with 16 bases between the two germline ends. The CDR3 loop spans 16 amino acids. Germline V lookup: CDR1 MNHEY, CDR2 SMNVEV (reference sequence). The CDR3 region has the DNA TGTGCCAGCAGTCCCTCGTCAGGGGAAGCCTACAATGAGCAGTTCTTC. It is translated as CASSPSSGEAYNEQFF.

This chain joins TRBV2 and TRBJ1-4, with TRBD1 matching 7 bases. J gave up 5 bases and V 1 base, and 10 bases lay outside the gene matches. The CDR3 is 17 residues long. Germline V CDR1 and CDR2: SNHLY, FYNNEI. The CDR3 nucleotides are TGTGCCAGCAGTGAAGGGGACAGTTGGGGGCCGAATGAAAAACTGTTTTTT. Protein product: CASSEGDSWGPNEKLFF.

V gene TRBV27 combines with J gene TRBJ2-5, with 9 positions matching TRBD1. Germline loops: CDR1 MNHEY, CDR2 SMNVEV (reference sequence). V was clipped by 4 bases and J by 5 bases; unmatched bases: 14. The CDR3 is 17 residues long. DNA of the CDR3: TGTGCCAGCAGTTCCAACACAGGGGGCCTTGCGTTGGAGACCCAGTACTTC. Translated, it gives CASSSNTGGLALETQYF.

This chain connects TRBV28 to TRBJ2-7; TRBD2 matches at 8 bases. The CDR3 has 15 amino acids. V gave up 5 bases and J gave up 7 bases; unmatched junction bases: 13. Per germline, CDR1 MDHEN and CDR2 SYDVKM. For the CDR3, the DNA is TGTGCCAGCAGTCTCCAGGGTGCGGGAGGTGTAGAGCAGTACTTC. Amino acids: CASSLQGAGGVEQYF.

The chain uses TRBV5-4 and TRBJ1-5, with 10 bases identical to TRBD1. Germline V CDR1 and CDR2: SGHNT, YYREEE (reference sequence). The J segment lost 1 base and the V segment lost 4 bases, leaving 5 bases of the junction unmatched. This CDR3 is built from 16 residues. CDR3 sequence reads: CASSQTGGGSNQPQHF. CDR3 nucleotides: TGTGCCAGCAGCCAGACAGGGGGCGGAAGCAATCAGCCCCAGCATTTT.

This chain links TRBV28 with TRBJ2-1, with 8 bases that match TRBD1. The V segment lost 5 bases and the J segment 7 bases; nucleotides outside the gene matches: 10. CDR3 length: 15 amino acids. CDR1 is MDHEN, CDR2 SYDVKM, per germline. CDR3 bases: TGTGCCAGCAGTGGGGGCCAGGGGGCTAGGAATGAGCAGTTCTTC. Its translation: CASSGGQGARNEQFF. Complete variable domain (other parts from reference TRBV28 and TRBJ2-1): DVKVTQSSRYLVKRTGEKVFLECVQDMDHENMFWYRQDPGLGLRLIYFSYDVKMKEKGDIPEGYSVSREKKERFSLILESASTNQTSMYLCASSGGQGARNEQFFGPGTRLTVL.

This rearrangement joins TRBV7-9 to TRBJ2-1; 12 positions match TRBD2. The junction had 16 bases not matched to a gene; V was cut back by 10 bases and J by 15 bases. CDR3 length: 14 residues. Germline lookup yields CDR1 SEHNR and CDR2 FQNEAQ (reference sequence). CDR3 sequence reads: CATIPASGRGRTFF. For the CDR3, the DNA is TGTGCCACCATACCAGCTAGCGGGAGGGGGAGGACGTTCTTC.

CDR3: CASSFRQGRNIQYF. In nucleotides, the CDR3 is TGTGCCAGCAGCTTCAGACAGGGAAGAAACATTCAGTACTTC. The chain couples TRBV6-5 to TRBJ2-4; 7 nucleotides align to TRBD1. Germline CDR1 MNHEY, CDR2 SVGAGI. J gave up 6 bases and V 6 bases, and 8 bases lay outside the gene matches. This CDR3 contains 14 residues.

J is TRBJ2-7 and V is TRBV7-9; D unresolved. The CDR3 contains 15 residues. Trimming removed 3 bases at V and 0 bases at J, with 12 bases between. Germline CDR1 reads SEHNR; CDR2 reads FQNEAQ (reference sequence). The CDR3 reads CASSFGQDPSYEQYF. The CDR3 nucleotides read TGTGCCAGCAGCTTTGGGCAGGATCCCTCCTACGAGCAGTACTTC.

J is TRBJ1-5 and V is TRBV4-1; 9 positions match TRBD1. CDR3 length: 16 amino acids. J was trimmed by 7 bases and V by 3 bases; bases with no gene match: 10. Germline V CDR1 and CDR2: MGHRA, YSYEKL. The CDR3 coding sequence is TGCGCCAGCAGCCATTTACCGGGACAGGGCCACCAGCCCCAGCATTTT. Its translation is CASSHLPGQGHQPQHF.

J is TRBJ1-3 and V is TRBV18; 7 nucleotides match TRBD1. This CDR3 has 17 residues. From germline, CDR1 is KGHSH and CDR2 LQKENI. The trim removed 3 bases at V and 0 bases at J, leaving 8 bases unmatched. The CDR3 reads CASSPVTGKNSGNTIYF. CDR3 sequence (DNA): TGTGCCAGCTCACCCGTGACAGGGAAGAACTCTGGAAACACCATATATTTT. The whole variable domain, remainder taken from reference TRBV18 and TRBJ1-3, is NAGVMQNPRHLVRRRGQEARLRCSPMKGHSHVYWYRQLPEEGLKFMVYLQKENIIDESGMPKERFSAEFPKEGPSILRIQQVVRGDSAAYFCASSPVTGKNSGNTIYFGEGSWLTVV.

The J gene is TRBJ2-7, the V gene TRBV7-2, with TRBD2 matching over 9 bases. The CDR3 has 13 amino acids. The germline CDR1 and CDR2 sequences are SGHTA and FQGNSA. V gave up 1 base and J gave up 7 bases; unmatched junction bases: 2. The CDR3 coding sequence is TGTGCCAGCAGCTTAGAGCGGGAGGCTGAGCAGTACTTC. Translation: CASSLEREAEQYF.